One sample yielded the 3 T cell receptor beta chains listed below, sequenced in a study of blood T cell repertoires in COVID-19. Sequenced by immunoSEQ multiplex PCR; TCRdb stores in-frame clones only, minus some. The table has about 130,000 clones, 81% seen once; the top ten hold roughly 17%. Sequenced material: peripheral blood. These receptors all stem from a man aged 30 to 39 with COVID-19, enrolled during active disease.

The V call is TRBV6-4, the J call TRBJ1-3, with 8 positions matching TRBD1. There are 14 residues in the CDR3. Germline CDR1 reads MRHNA; CDR2 reads SNTAGT. V shed 6 bases, J shed 4 bases, and the junction held 5 bases outside the gene matches. CDR3 in DNA: TGTGCCAGCAGCAGACAGGGGAACGGAAACACCATATATTTT. This encodes CASSRQGNGNTIYF.

V is TRBV4-3 and J is TRBJ2-5, with a possible D match to TRBD2 (7 bases). V lost 0 bases to trimming and J lost 4 bases, with 15 bases between them. CDR1 and CDR2 from the germline V gene are LGHNA and YSLEER. This CDR3 region has 16 residues. The CDR3 here is CASSQETGTGGETQYF. CDR3 bases: TGCGCCAGCAGCCAAGAAACAGGGACGGGGGGAGAGACCCAGTACTTC.

V and J are TRBV19 and TRBJ1-3, with unresolved D. There are 16 residues in the CDR3. Per germline, CDR1 LNHDA and CDR2 SQIVND (reference sequence). With 5 bases removed from V and 1 base from J, the gap between germline ends came to 15 bases. The CDR3 is CASSSHGLLSGNTIYF. For the CDR3, the DNA is TGTGCCAGTAGTTCGCACGGACTCCTTTCTGGAAACACCATATATTTT. Full variable domain (rest looked up from reference TRBV19 and TRBJ1-3): DGGITQSPKYLFRKEGQNVTLSCEQNLNHDAMYWYRQDPGQGLRLIYYSQIVNDFQKGDIAEGYSVSREKKESFPLTVTSAQKNPTAFYLCASSSHGLLSGNTIYFGEGSWLTVV.